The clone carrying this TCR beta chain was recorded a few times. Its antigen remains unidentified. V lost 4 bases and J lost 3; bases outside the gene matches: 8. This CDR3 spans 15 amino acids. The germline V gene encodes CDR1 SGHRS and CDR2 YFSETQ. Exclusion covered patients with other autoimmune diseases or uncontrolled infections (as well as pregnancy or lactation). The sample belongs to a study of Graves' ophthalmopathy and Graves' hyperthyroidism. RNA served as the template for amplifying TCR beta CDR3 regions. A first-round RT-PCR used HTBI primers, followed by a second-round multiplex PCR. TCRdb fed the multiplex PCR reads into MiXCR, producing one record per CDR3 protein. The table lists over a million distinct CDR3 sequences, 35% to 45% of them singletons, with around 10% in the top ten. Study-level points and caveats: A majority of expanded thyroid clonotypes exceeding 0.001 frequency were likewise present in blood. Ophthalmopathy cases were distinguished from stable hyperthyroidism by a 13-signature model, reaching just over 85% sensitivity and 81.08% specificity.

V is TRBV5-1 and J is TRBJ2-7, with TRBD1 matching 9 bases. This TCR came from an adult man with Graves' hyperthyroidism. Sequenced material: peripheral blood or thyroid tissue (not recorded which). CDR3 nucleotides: TGCGCCAGCAGCGAAAAGGGACAGGGATACTACGAGCAGTACTTC. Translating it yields CASSEKGQGYYEQYF.